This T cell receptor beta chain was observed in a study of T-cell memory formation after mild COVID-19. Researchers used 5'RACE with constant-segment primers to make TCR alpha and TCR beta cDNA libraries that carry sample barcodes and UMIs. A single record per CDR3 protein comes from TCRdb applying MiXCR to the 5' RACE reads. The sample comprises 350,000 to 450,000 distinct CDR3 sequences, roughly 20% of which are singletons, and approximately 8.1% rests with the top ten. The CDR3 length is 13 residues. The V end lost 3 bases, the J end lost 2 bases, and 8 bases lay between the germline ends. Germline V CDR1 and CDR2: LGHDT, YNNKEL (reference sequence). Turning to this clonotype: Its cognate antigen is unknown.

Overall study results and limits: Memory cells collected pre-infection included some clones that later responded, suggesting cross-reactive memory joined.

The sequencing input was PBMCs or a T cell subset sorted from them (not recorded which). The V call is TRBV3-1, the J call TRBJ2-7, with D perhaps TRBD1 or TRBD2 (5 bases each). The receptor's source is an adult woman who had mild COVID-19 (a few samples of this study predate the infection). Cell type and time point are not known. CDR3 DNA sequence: TGTGCCAGCAGCCACGAGGGACCCTACGAGCAGTACTTC. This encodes CASSHEGPYEQYF.